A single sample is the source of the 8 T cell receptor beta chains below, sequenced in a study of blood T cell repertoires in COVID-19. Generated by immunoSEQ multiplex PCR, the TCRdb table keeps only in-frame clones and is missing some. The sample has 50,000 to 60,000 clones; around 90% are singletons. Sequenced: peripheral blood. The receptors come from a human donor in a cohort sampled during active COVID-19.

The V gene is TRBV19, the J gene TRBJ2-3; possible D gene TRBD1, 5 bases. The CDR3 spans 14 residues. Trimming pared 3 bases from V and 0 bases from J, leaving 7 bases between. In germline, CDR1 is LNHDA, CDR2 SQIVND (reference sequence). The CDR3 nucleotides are TGTGCCAGTAGTATCAGGGAAAGCACAGATACGCAGTATTTT. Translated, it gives CASSIRESTDTQYF.

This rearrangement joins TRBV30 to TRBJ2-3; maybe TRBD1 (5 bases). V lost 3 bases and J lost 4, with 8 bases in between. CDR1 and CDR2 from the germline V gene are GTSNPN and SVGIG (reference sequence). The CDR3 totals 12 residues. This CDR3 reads CAWSQGSDTQYF. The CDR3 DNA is TGTGCCTGGAGCCAGGGTTCAGATACGCAGTATTTT.

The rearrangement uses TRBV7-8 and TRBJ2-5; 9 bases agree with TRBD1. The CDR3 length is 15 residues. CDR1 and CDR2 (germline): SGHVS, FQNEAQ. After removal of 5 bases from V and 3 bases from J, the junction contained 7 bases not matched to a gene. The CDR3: CASSPWTGVKETQYF. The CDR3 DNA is TGTGCCAGCAGCCCTTGGACAGGGGTAAAAGAGACCCAGTACTTC.

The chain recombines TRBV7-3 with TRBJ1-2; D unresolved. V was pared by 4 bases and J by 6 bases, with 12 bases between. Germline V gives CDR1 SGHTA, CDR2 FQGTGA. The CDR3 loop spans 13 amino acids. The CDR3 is CASSSGVRDGYTF. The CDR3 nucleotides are TGTGCCAGCAGCTCGGGAGTTCGTGATGGCTACACCTTC.

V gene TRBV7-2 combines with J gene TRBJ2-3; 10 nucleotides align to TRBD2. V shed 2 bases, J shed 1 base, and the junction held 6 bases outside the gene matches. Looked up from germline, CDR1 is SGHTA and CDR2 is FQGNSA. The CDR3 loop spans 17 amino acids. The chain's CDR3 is CASSLTASGSGTDTQYF. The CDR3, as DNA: TGTGCCAGCAGCTTAACGGCTAGCGGGAGTGGCACAGATACGCAGTATTTT. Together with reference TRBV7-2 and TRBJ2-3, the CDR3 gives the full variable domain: GAGVSQSPSNKVTEKGKDVELRCDPISGHTALYWYRQSLGQGLEFLIYFQGNSAPDKSGLPSDRFSAERTGGSVSTLTIQRTQQEDSAVYLCASSLTASGSGTDTQYFGPGTRLTVL.

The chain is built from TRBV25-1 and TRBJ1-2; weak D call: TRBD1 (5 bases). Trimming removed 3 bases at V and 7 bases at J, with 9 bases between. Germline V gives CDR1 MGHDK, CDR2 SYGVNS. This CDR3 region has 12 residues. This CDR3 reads CASSDGGGGYTF. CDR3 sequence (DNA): TGTGCCAGCAGTGATGGGGGGGGTGGCTACACCTTC.

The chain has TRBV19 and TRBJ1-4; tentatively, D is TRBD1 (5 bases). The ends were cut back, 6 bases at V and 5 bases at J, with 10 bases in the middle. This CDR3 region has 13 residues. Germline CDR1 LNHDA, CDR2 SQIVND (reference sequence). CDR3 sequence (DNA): TGTGCCAGTAGCCCCGGGGGGAATGAAAAACTGTTTTTT. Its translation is CASSPGGNEKLFF. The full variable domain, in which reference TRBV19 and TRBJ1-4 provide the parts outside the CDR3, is DGGITQSPKYLFRKEGQNVTLSCEQNLNHDAMYWYRQDPGQGLRLIYYSQIVNDFQKGDIAEGYSVSREKKESFPLTVTSAQKNPTAFYLCASSPGGNEKLFFGSGTQLSVL.

CDR3 residues: CAISQQGNYGYTF. The CDR3 DNA reads as TGTGCCATCAGTCAGCAGGGGAACTATGGCTACACCTTC. V usage is TRBV10-3 and J usage is TRBJ1-2, with TRBD1 as a possible D gene (6 bases). Trimming left V 5 bases short and J 2 bases short, with 9 bases between. Per the germline V gene, CDR1 is ENHRY and CDR2 is SYGVKD. The CDR3 runs 13 residues.